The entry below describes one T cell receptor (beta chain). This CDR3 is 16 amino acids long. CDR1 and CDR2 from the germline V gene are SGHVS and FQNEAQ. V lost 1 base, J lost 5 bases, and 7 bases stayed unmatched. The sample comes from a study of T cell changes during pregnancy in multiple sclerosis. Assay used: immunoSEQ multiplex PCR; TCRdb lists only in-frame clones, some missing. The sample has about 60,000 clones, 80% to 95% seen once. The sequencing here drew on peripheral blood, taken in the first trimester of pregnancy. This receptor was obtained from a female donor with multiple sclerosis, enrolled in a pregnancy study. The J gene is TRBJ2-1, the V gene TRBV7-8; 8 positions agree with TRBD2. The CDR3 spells CASSLVPLAGNNEQFF. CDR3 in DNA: TGTGCCAGCAGCTTAGTTCCCCTAGCGGGCAACAATGAGCAGTTCTTC.